This entry is about one T cell receptor (beta chain). As yet, its antigen is unknown. At one end the junction does not follow the germline gene, possibly because of a read error. Data came from immunoSEQ multiplex PCR; TCRdb stores just in-frame clones and leaves some out. The repertoire holds 120,000 or so clones, with roughly four fifths as singletons. This sample's time point: blood 2 weeks post-SBRT. As for treatment: 15 Gy SBRT to primary tumor, nephrectomy 4 weeks later. These data come from a study of radiation and T cells in renal cell carcinoma. Findings of the study overall: In blood, top tumor clones expanded by 2 weeks, shrinking by 4.

The sequence derives from a woman in her sixties or seventies with renal cell carcinoma. Specimen: blood, collected from a patient whose treatment included radiotherapy and nephrectomy.

Written as DNA, the CDR3 is TGTGCTAGCAGCCTCCTCGCGGTCTCGGACAGGGGCAGGGAGACCCAGTACTTC. Translation gives CASSLLAVSDRGRETQYF. V usage is TRBV7-7 and J usage is TRBJ2-5; 9 bases are a match to TRBD1. The V gene's germline CDR1 is SSHAT and CDR2 FNYEAQ (reference sequence). The CDR3 spans 18 residues.